This note documents a single T cell receptor beta chain sequence. Other DNA sequences of this sample code for an identical CDR3. These data originate in a study of blood T cell repertoires in COVID-19. As for the study in general: Some COVID-19 samples were acute and others convalescent; all came from the United States, Italy and Spain. T cells, B-cell-depleted T cells, or PBMCs provided the cDNA or gDNA that served as material.

Germline V gene data show CDR1 as MNHEY and CDR2 as SVGAGI. The V end lost 2 bases, the J end lost 4 bases, and 8 bases lay between the germline ends. This CDR3 contains 13 residues. Per the original data handling: Estimates of nucleated cell counts were drawn from the amplification of reference gene primers. Assay: immunoSEQ multiplex PCR; the TCRdb copy retains only in-frame clones and omits some. For V, J and clone size, that table is used; D and trimming come from the DNA. This table holds about 350,000 clones, more than 70% found once. Seattle enrolled patients during active infection and tracked them longitudinally.

The source of this sequence is a woman between 70 and 85 years old with COVID-19, enrolled during active disease. Material for sequencing was peripheral blood. The rearrangement links TRBV6-5 to TRBJ1-2; tentatively, D is TRBD1 (6 bases). The CDR3 sequence: CASSYGQSYGYTF. The CDR3 DNA is TGTGCCAGCAGTTACGGACAGAGCTATGGCTACACCTTC.